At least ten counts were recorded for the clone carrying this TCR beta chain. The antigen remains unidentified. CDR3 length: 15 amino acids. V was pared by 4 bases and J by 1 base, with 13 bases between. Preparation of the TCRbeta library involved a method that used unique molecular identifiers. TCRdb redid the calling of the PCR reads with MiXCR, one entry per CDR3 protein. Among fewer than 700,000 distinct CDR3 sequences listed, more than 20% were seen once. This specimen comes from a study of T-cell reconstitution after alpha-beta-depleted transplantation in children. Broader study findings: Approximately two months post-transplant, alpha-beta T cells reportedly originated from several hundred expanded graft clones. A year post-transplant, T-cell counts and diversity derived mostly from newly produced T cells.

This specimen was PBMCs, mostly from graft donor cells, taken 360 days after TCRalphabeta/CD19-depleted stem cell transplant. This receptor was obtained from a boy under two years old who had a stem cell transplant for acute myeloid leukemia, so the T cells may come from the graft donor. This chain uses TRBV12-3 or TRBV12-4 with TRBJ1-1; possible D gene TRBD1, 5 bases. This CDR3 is CASSWDPGENTEAFF. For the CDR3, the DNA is TGTGCCAGCAGTTGGGATCCGGGGGAGAACACTGAAGCTTTCTTT.